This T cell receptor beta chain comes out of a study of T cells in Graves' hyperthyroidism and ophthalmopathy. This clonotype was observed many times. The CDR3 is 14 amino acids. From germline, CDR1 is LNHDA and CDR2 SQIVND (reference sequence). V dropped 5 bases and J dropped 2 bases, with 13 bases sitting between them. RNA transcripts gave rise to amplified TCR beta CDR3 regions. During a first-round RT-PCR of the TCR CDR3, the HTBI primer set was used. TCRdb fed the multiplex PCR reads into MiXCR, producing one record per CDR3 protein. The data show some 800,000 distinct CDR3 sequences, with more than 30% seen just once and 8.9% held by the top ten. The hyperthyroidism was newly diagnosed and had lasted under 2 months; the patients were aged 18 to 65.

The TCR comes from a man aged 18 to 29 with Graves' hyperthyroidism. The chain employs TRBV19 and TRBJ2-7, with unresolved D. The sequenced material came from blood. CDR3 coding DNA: TGTGCCAGTAGTTTGGCCAGCTATACCTACGAGCAGTACTTC. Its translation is CASSLASYTYEQYF.